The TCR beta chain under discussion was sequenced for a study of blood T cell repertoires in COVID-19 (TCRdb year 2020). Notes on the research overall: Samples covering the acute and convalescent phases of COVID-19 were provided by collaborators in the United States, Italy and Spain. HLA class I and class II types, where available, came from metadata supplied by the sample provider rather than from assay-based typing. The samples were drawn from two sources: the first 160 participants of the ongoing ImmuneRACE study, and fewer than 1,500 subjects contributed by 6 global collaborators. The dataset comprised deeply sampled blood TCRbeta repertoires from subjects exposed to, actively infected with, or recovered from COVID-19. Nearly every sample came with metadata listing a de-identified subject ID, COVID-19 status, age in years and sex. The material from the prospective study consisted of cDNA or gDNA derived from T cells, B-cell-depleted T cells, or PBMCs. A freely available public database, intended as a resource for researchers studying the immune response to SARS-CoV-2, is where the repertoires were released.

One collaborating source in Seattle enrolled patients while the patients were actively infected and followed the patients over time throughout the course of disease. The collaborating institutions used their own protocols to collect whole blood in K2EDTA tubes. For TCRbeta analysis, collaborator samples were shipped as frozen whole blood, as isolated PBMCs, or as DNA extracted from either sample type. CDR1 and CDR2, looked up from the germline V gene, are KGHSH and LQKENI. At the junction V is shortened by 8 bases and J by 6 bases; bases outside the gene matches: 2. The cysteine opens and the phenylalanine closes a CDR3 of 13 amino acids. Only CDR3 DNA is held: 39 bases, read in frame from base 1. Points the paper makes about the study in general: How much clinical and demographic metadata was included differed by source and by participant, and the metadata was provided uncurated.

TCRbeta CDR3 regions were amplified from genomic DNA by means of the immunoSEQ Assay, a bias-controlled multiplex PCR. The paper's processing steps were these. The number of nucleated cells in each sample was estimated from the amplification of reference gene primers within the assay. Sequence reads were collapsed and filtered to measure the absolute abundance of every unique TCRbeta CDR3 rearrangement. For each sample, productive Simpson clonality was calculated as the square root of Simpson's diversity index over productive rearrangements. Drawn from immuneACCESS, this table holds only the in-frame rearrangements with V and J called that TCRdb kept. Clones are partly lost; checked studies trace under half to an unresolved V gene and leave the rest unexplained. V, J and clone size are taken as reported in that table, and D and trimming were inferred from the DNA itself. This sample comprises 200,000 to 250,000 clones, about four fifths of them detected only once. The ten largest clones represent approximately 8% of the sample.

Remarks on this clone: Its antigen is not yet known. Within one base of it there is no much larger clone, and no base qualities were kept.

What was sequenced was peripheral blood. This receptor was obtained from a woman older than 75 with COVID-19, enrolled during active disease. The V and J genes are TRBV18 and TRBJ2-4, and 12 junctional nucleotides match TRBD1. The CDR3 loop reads CASGTGGINIQYF. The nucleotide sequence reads TGTGCCAGCGGGACAGGGGGCATAAACATTCAGTACTTC.